These 2 T cell receptor beta chains came from one sample sequenced in a study of T-cell memory formation after mild COVID-19. TCRdb re-called the 5' RACE reads with MiXCR, one entry per CDR3 protein. This table holds approximately 150,000 distinct CDR3 sequences, 13% to 15% found once. The sequencing input was PBMCs or a T cell subset sorted from them (not recorded which). All receptors derive from an adult woman who had mild COVID-19 (a few samples of this study predate the infection). Cell type and time point are not known.

The chain carries TRBV5-5 and TRBJ1-2; D not resolved. CDR3 length equals 12 residues. In germline, CDR1 is SGHKS, CDR2 YYEKEE (reference sequence). V was trimmed by 0 bases and J by 3 bases, leaving 3 bases between them. CDR3 in amino acids: CASSLADYGYTF. The CDR3 DNA follows: TGTGCCAGCAGCTTGGCGGACTATGGCTACACCTTC.

This clonotype has a handful of counts. The genes are TRBV6-4 and TRBJ2-3, with 8 positions matching TRBD2. CDR1 and CDR2 (germline): MRHNA, SNTAGT. The CDR3 extends over 15 amino acids. The V segment lost 2 bases and the J segment 5 bases; nucleotides outside the gene matches: 6. CDR3: CASSDRAGGGDTQYF. In DNA, the CDR3 is TGTGCCAGCAGTGACCGCGCGGGGGGCGGAGATACGCAGTATTTT.